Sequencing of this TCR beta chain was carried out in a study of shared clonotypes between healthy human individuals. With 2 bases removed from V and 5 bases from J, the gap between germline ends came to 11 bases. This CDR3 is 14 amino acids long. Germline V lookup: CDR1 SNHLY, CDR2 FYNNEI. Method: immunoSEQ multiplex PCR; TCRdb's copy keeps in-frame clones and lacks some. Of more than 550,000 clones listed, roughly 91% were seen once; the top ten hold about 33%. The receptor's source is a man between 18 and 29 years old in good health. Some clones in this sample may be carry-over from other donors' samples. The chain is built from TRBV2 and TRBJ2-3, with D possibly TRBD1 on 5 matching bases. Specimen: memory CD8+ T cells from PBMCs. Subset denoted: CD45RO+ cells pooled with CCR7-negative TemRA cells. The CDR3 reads CASSESPQEDTQYF. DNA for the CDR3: TGTGCCAGCAGTGAATCTCCACAGGAAGATACGCAGTATTTT.